Listed here are 22 T cell receptor beta chains from one sample, sequenced in a study of cytomegalovirus exposure and HLA in healthy donors. Amplification used 60 Vbeta primers and 13 Jbeta primers. TCRdb's table, derived via immunoSEQ multiplex PCR, lists solely in-frame clones and lacks some. The data show some 130,000 clones, 75% to 85% seen once. Source material: PBMCs. The receptor source for this set is a man in his forties in good health and CMV-seronegative.

The J gene is TRBJ2-7, the V gene TRBV5-1; D is uncertain. The CDR3 has 16 residues. Trimming pared 2 bases from V and 7 bases from J, leaving 22 bases between. The germline V gene has CDR1 SGHRS and CDR2 YFSETQ. CDR3 amino acids: CASSFVLGPQPTEQYF. CDR3 nucleotides: TGCGCCAGCAGCTTTGTACTTGGGCCACAACCAACAGAGCAGTACTTC. The whole variable domain, remainder taken from reference TRBV5-1 and TRBJ2-7, is KAGVTQTPRYLIKTRGQQVTLSCSPISGHRSVSWYQQTPGQGLQFLFEYFSETQRNKGNFPGRFSGRQFSNSRSEMNVSTLELGDSALYLCASSFVLGPQPTEQYFGPGTRLTVT.

The chain carries TRBV23-1 and TRBJ1-1; TRBD1 agrees at 8 bases. Being an ORF, TRBV23-1 has a function that is uncertain. This CDR3 has 16 residues. The ends lost 4 bases at V and 1 base at J; junction bases unmatched: 8. The CDR3 DNA sequence: TGCGCCAGCAGTCTGCCCTCCGGGACAGGGAACACTGAAGCTTTCTTT. As protein: CASSLPSGTGNTEAFF.

This clone showed up just a few times. The J gene is TRBJ2-7, the V gene TRBV29-1, with D possibly matching TRBD2 (5 bases). Germline CDR1 SQVTM, CDR2 ANQGSEA. The germline V and J ends were trimmed by 4 bases and 5 bases, with 12 bases remaining between them. CDR3 length equals 12 residues. The CDR3 nucleotides read TGCAGCGTTGGGGAGAGGCGCGACGAGCAGTACTTC. Amino acids: CSVGERRDEQYF.

The chain is built from TRBV7-3 and TRBJ1-1, with D unclear. CDR1 and CDR2 (germline): SGHTA, FQGTGA. The V end lost 6 bases, the J end lost 0 bases, and 8 bases lay between the germline ends. The CDR3 covers 13 residues. CDR3 in amino acids: CASRAGMNTEAFF. DNA for the CDR3: TGTGCCAGCAGGGCAGGTATGAACACTGAAGCTTTCTTT.

The rearrangement uses TRBV30 and TRBJ2-7; 8 bases align to TRBD1. Germline V gives CDR1 GTSNPN, CDR2 SVGIG (reference sequence). The CDR3 loop spans 14 amino acids. The trim removed 0 bases at V and 2 bases at J, leaving 3 bases unmatched. CDR3 coding DNA: TGTGCCTGGAGTGTACTGACAGGGGCCTACGAGCAGTACTTC. Amino acids: CAWSVLTGAYEQYF.

Concerning this clone: This CDR3 is also generated by other DNA sequences in the sample. The chain uses TRBV30 and TRBJ2-7; D call uncertain. Germline V gene data show CDR1 as GTSNPN and CDR2 as SVGIG (reference sequence). The CDR3 contains 12 residues. V dropped 0 bases and J dropped 1 base, with 4 bases sitting between them. The CDR3 DNA sequence: TGTGCCTGGAGTGTTTTATCCTACGAGCAGTACTTC. Protein sequence: CAWSVLSYEQYF.

The chain carries TRBV6-5 and TRBJ2-5; TRBD1 matches at 10 bases. Germline CDR1 MNHEY, CDR2 SVGAGI. The CDR3 totals 15 residues. With V trimmed by 6 bases and J by 2 bases, 6 bases remained unmatched. The CDR3 loop reads CASSRTGGSQETQYF. The CDR3 DNA is TGTGCCAGCAGCCGGACAGGGGGTAGTCAAGAGACCCAGTACTTC.

The chain employs TRBV10-3 and TRBJ1-1, with D uncertain. The CDR3 loop spans 13 amino acids. Germline V gene lookup returns CDR1 ENHRY and CDR2 SYGVKD. V lost 10 bases and J 0 bases, leaving 12 bases between the germline ends. The CDR3 loop reads CASSGILNTEAFF. The CDR3 DNA reads as TGTGCCAGTTCCGGGATTCTGAACACTGAAGCTTTCTTT.

This clone has more than one count but fewer than ten. The chain employs TRBV6-1 and TRBJ2-2; 7 nucleotides match TRBD2. The length of the CDR3 is 15 residues. V trimming: 7 bases; J trimming: 0 bases; junction bases outside the gene matches: 5. The germline CDR1 and CDR2 sequences are MNHNS and SASEGT. Here the CDR3 reads CASTPGRANTGELFF. The CDR3 nucleotides read TGTGCCAGCACTCCTGGGAGGGCGAACACCGGGGAGCTGTTTTTT.

This chain links TRBV5-4 with TRBJ2-6; 7 bases match TRBD1. Germline V gene data show CDR1 as SGHNT and CDR2 as YYREEE (reference sequence). V lost 0 bases to trimming and J lost 0 bases; unmatched junction nucleotides: 3. This CDR3 is built from 17 residues. Here the CDR3 reads CASSLGGTVSGANVLTF. As DNA, the CDR3 is TGTGCCAGCAGCTTGGGTGGGACAGTCTCTGGGGCCAACGTCCTGACTTTC.

The rearrangement joins TRBV28 to TRBJ1-5, with D hard to call. CDR1 and CDR2 from the germline V gene are MDHEN and SYDVKM. The CDR3 length is 15 residues. V lost 3 bases, J lost 3 bases, and 12 bases lay in between. This chain's CDR3 is CASSLEGRLNQPQHF. The CDR3 bases are TGTGCCAGCAGTTTGGAGGGCAGGCTCAATCAGCCCCAGCATTTT.

Worth noting for this clone: Distinct nucleotide sequences in the sample also encode this CDR3. V is TRBV28 and J is TRBJ2-7, with 7 bases matching TRBD1. This CDR3 is 13 amino acids long. The V and J ends lost 7 bases and 1 base, in that order; junction bases with no gene match: 4. Germline V gene sequence: CDR1 MDHEN, CDR2 SYDVKM. The CDR3: CASTPGQSYEQYF. The CDR3 DNA follows: TGTGCCAGCACGCCGGGACAGTCCTACGAGCAGTACTTC. Full variable domain (missing parts from reference TRBV28 and TRBJ2-7): DVKVTQSSRYLVKRTGEKVFLECVQDMDHENMFWYRQDPGLGLRLIYFSYDVKMKEKGDIPEGYSVSREKKERFSLILESASTNQTSMYLCASTPGQSYEQYFGPGTRLTVT.

The V and J genes are TRBV6-1 and TRBJ1-5; no clear D. Deletions cut 4 bases from V and 6 bases from J, with 10 bases between. CDR1 and CDR2 from the germline V gene are MNHNS and SASEGT. This CDR3 contains 13 residues. Here the CDR3 reads CASSGTTGQPQHF. The CDR3 DNA reads TGTGCCAGCAGTGGGACTACCGGTCAGCCCCAGCATTTT.

This clone was recorded only once. The chain has TRBV19 and TRBJ2-2; TRBD2 is a possible D gene (7 bases). Germline CDR1 LNHDA, CDR2 SQIVND (reference sequence). The CDR3 sequence is 17 residues long. V was cut by 5 bases and J by 3 bases, with 19 bases left in between. The CDR3 loop is CASSLSAGAGDTGELFF. The CDR3 coding sequence is TGTGCCAGTAGTCTCTCGGCGGGGGCGGGAGACACCGGGGAGCTGTTTTTT.

The chain has TRBV28 and TRBJ1-5; D possibly corresponds to TRBD1 (6 bases). Germline V gene lookup returns CDR1 MDHEN and CDR2 SYDVKM. CDR3 length: 18 amino acids. Trimming shortened V by 2 bases and J by 0 bases, and 17 bases separated the two germline ends. The CDR3 here is CASSLVQGAPNSNQPQHF. The CDR3 DNA follows: TGTGCCAGCAGTTTAGTACAGGGCGCACCTAATAGCAATCAGCCCCAGCATTTT.

V and J are TRBV15 and TRBJ2-3; D perhaps matches TRBD2 (5 bases). CDR1 and CDR2 from the germline V gene are LNHNV and YYDKDF (reference sequence). This CDR3 spans 16 amino acids. The V end lost 0 bases, the J end lost 0 bases, and 10 bases lay between the germline ends. The CDR3 is CATSRDAEVSTDTQYF. The DNA for the CDR3 is TGTGCCACCAGCAGAGATGCGGAGGTGAGCACAGATACGCAGTATTTT.

This chain links TRBV7-9 with TRBJ1-4, with D perhaps matching TRBD1 (6 bases). This CDR3 region has 16 residues. Trimming left V 5 bases short and J 4 bases short, with 17 bases between. Germline CDR1 and CDR2: SEHNR and FQNEAQ (reference sequence). CDR3 coding DNA: TGTGCCAGCAGCATAACCAGGACAGACTTTAATGAAAAACTGTTTTTT. It specifies CASSITRTDFNEKLFF.

The chain couples TRBV9 to TRBJ2-1; 7 bases align to TRBD1. CDR3 size: 17 residues. Looked up from germline, CDR1 is SGDLS and CDR2 is YYNGEE. The V and J ends lost 0 bases and 2 bases, in that order; junction bases with no gene match: 8. CDR3 residues: CASSVGFGTVAYNEQFF. For the CDR3, the DNA is TGTGCCAGCAGCGTAGGGTTCGGGACAGTGGCCTACAATGAGCAGTTCTTC.

This clone showed up just once. The genes are TRBV7-8 and TRBJ1-5, with 8 bases identical to TRBD1. The CDR3 is 17 amino acids. With 7 bases clipped from V and 5 bases from J, the junction kept 16 bases outside the gene matches. Germline V gives CDR1 SGHVS, CDR2 FQNEAQ. The CDR3 sequence: CASNPDREGGRYQPQHF. The DNA for the CDR3 is TGTGCCAGCAACCCGGACAGGGAAGGGGGGAGGTATCAGCCCCAGCATTTT.

The chain employs TRBV10-3 and TRBJ1-2; D is uncertain. The CDR3 is 14 residues long. Germline CDR1 ENHRY, CDR2 SYGVKD. The ends were cut back, 2 bases at V and 3 bases at J, with 10 bases in the middle. CDR3 sequence: CAISEAVDYYGYTF. The CDR3 DNA follows: TGTGCCATCAGTGAGGCGGTAGACTACTATGGCTACACCTTC.

V usage is TRBV9 and J usage is TRBJ2-7; a possible D gene is TRBD1 (6 bases). The germline V gene encodes CDR1 SGDLS and CDR2 YYNGEE. CDR3 length equals 14 residues. V lost 4 bases to trimming and J lost 1 base, with 12 bases between them. The CDR3 protein is CASSPRTDSYEQYF. The CDR3 bases are TGTGCCAGCAGCCCCCGGACAGATTCCTACGAGCAGTACTTC.

This rearrangement joins TRBV11-2 to TRBJ1-6; D gene ambiguous. The V end was cut by 0 bases, the J end by 9 bases, with 9 bases between. Germline lookup yields CDR1 SGHAT and CDR2 FQNNGV. The CDR3 runs 14 residues. The CDR3 sequence: CASSLDSTISPLHF. The CDR3 DNA follows: TGTGCCAGCAGCTTAGATTCCACAATTTCACCCCTCCACTTT.